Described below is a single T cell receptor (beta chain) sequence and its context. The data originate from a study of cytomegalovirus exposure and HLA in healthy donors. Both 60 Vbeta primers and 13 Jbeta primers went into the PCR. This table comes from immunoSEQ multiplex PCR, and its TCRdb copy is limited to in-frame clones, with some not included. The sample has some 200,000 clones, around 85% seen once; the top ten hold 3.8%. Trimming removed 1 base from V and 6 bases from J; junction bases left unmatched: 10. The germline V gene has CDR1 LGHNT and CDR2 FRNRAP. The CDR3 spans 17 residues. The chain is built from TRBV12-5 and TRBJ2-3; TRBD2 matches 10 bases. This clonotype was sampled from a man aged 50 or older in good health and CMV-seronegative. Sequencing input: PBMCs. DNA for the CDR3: TGTGCTAGTGGTTTGGCTGCCGGGACTAGCGCCCCCGATACGCAGTATTTT. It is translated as CASGLAAGTSAPDTQYF.